This T cell receptor (beta chain) was sequenced in a study of response to subunit inactivated influenza vaccine. This clonotype was seen a few times. The antigen is not known. Via MiXCR, TCRdb re-called the RT-PCR reads, giving one row per CDR3 protein. The sample holds more than 400,000 distinct CDR3 sequences, approximately 10% seen once. Study outcomes and limitations: Authors suggested each seasonal influenza vaccination recruits few new T cells.

The source material was PBMCs from blood, sampled 45 days after vaccination. The sequence derives from a man aged 50-59 years who received an inactivated influenza vaccine.

For the CDR3, the DNA is TGTGCCAGCAGTTTAGTGGGACTCCACACTGAAGCTTTCTTT. It translates to CASSLVGLHTEAFF. This chain connects TRBV12-3 or TRBV12-4 to TRBJ1-1; tentative D call: TRBD1 (5 bases). The CDR3 consists of 14 residues. Trimming pared 1 base from V and 3 bases from J, leaving 9 bases between.